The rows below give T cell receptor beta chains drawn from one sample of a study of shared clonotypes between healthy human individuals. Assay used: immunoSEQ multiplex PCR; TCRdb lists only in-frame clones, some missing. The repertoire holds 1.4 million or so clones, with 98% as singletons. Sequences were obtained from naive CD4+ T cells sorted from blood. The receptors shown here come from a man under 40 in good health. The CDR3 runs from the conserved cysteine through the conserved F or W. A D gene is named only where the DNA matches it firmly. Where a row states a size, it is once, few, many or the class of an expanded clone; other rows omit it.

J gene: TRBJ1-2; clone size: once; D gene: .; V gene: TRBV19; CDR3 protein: CASNFLGEGYTF; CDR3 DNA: TGTGCCAGTAACTTTTTAGGTGAAGGCTACACCTTC
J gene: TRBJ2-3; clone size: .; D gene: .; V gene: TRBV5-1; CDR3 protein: CASSLAGTYTDTQYF; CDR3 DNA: TGCGCCAGCAGCTTGGCCGGAACCTACACAGATACGCAGTATTTT
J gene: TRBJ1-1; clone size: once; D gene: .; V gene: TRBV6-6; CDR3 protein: CASSFQPGTEAFF; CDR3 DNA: TGTGCCAGCAGTTTCCAGCCGGGCACTGAAGCTTTCTTT
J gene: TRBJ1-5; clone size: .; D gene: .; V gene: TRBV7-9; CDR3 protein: CASSLEGDQPQHF; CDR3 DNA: TGTGCCAGCAGCCTGGAAGGAGATCAGCCCCAGCATTTT
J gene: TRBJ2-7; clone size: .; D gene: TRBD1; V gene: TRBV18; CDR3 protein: CASSPSLAGTGVAYEQYF; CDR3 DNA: TGTGCCAGCTCACCCTCCCTGGCCGGGACAGGGGTAGCCTACGAGCAGTACTTC
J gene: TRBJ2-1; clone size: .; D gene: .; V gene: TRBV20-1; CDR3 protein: CSAVMNNEQFF; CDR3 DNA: TGCAGTGCTGTCATGAACAATGAGCAGTTCTTC
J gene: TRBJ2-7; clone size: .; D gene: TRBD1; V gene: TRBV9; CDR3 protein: CASSAGQRTDEQYF; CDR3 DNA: TGTGCCAGCAGCGCGGGACAGAGAACTGACGAGCAGTACTTC
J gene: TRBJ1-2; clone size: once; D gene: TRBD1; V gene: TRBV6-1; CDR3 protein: CASSERTGVPGYTF; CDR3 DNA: TGTGCCAGCAGTGAAAGGACAGGGGTTCCAGGCTACACCTTC
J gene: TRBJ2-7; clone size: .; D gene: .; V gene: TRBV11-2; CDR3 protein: CASRSGQIIYEQYF; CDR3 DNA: TGTGCCAGCAGATCAGGACAGATTATTTACGAGCAGTACTTC
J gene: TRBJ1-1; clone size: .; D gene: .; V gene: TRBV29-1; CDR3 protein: CSADKKRAFF; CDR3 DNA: TGCAGCGCCGACAAAAAACGAGCTTTCTTT
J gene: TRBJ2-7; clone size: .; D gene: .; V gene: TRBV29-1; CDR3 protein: CSASLFRNRGEQYF; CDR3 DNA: TGCAGCGCCAGCCTTTTTAGGAATCGGGGCGAGCAGTACTTC
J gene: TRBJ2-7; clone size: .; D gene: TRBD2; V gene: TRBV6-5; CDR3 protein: CASSSRTSGRRYEQYF; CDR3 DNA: TGTGCCAGCAGTTCCCGGACTAGCGGGAGACGGTACGAGCAGTACTTC
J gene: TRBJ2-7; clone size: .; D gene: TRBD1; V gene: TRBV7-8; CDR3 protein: CASSGGQGPAYEQYF; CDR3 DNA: TGTGCCAGCAGCGGTGGACAGGGCCCAGCCTACGAGCAGTACTTC
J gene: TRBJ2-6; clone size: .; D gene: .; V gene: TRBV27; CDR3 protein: CASSPPPGGRENSGANVLTF; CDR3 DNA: TGTGCCAGCAGTCCCCCCCCCGGGGGGCGGGAGAACTCTGGGGCCAACGTCCTGACTTTC
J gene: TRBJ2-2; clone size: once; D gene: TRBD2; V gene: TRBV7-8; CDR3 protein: CASSRTSGRATANPGELFF; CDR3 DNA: TGTGCCAGCAGCCGGACTAGCGGGAGGGCCACGGCGAACCCCGGGGAGCTGTTTTTT
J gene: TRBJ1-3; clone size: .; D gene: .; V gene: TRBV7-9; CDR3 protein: CASALGVENTIYF; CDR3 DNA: TGTGCCAGCGCTTTGGGCGTGGAAAACACCATATATTTT
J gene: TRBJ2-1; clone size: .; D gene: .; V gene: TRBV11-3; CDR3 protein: CASSFGTTAYNEQFF; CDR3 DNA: TGTGCCAGCAGCTTCGGGACCACCGCATACAATGAGCAGTTCTTC
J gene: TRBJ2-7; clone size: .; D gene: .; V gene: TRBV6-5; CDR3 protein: CAGGNYEQYF; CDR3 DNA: TGTGCCGGCGGGAACTACGAGCAGTACTTC
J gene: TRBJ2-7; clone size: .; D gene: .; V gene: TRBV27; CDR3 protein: CASSLMTASYEQYF; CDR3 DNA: TGTGCCAGCAGTTTAATGACAGCCTCCTACGAGCAGTACTTC
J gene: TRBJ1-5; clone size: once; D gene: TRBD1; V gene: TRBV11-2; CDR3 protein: CASSSGDRGGQPQHF; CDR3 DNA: TGTGCCAGCAGCTCAGGAGACAGGGGAGGTCAGCCCCAGCATTTT
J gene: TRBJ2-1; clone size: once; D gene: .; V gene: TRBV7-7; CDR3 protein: CASSLVPSALGEQFF; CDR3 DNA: TGTGCTAGCAGCTTAGTACCTAGTGCCCTAGGTGAGCAGTTCTTC
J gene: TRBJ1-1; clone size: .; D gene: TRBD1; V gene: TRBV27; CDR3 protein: CASSSLSRGQVMNTEAFF; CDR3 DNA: TGTGCCAGCAGTTCATTATCCAGGGGACAGGTTATGAACACTGAAGCTTTCTTT
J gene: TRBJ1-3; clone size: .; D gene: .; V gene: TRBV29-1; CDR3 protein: CSVAGGNTIYF; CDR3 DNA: TGCAGCGTTGCGGGCGGAAACACCATATATTTT
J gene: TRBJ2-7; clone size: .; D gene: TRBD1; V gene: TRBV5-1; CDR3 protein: CASSSPSGTGLGEQYF; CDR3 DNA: TGCGCCAGCAGCTCCCCAAGCGGGACAGGGTTAGGCGAGCAGTACTTC
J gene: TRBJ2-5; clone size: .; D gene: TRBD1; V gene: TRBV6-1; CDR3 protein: CASHRTGMGETQYF; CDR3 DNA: TGTGCCAGCCACCGGACAGGGATGGGGGAGACCCAGTACTTC
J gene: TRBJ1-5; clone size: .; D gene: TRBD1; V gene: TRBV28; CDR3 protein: CASSSGQGNQPQHF; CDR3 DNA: TGTGCCAGCAGTTCGGGACAGGGAAATCAGCCCCAGCATTTT
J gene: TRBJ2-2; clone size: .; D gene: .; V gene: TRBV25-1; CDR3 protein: CASSSRLNTGELFF; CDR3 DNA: TGTGCCAGCAGTTCGAGGCTGAACACCGGGGAGCTGTTTTTT
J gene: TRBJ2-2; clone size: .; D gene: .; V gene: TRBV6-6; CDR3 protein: CASSASPGRELFF; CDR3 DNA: TGTGCCAGCAGCGCCAGCCCCGGGAGGGAGCTGTTTTTT
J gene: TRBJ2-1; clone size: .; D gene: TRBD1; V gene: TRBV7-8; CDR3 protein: CASSLGDRGYEQFF; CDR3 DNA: TGTGCCAGCAGCTTAGGGGACAGGGGCTATGAGCAGTTCTTC
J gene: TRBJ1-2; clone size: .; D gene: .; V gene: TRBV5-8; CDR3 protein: CASSNENYGYTF; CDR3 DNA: TGTGCCAGCAGCAATGAAAACTATGGCTACACCTTC
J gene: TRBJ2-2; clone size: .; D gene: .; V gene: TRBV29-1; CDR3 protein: CSVQGGGRIAGELFF; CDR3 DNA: TGCAGCGTTCAGGGGGGTGGTCGGATTGCCGGGGAGCTGTTTTTT
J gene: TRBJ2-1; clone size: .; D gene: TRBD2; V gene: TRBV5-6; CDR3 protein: CASSKSGSRYNEQFF; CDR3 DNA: TGTGCCAGCAGCAAAAGCGGGAGCCGCTACAATGAGCAGTTCTTC
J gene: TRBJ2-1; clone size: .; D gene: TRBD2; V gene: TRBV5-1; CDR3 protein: CASSSTSGSGEQFF; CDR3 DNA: TGCGCCAGCAGCTCGACTAGCGGGAGCGGAGAGCAGTTCTTC
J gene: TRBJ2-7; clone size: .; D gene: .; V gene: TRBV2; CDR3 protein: CASSEVQVSQYF; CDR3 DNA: TGTGCCAGCAGTGAGGTGCAGGTTTCCCAGTACTTC
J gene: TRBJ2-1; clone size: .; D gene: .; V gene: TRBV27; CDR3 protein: CASPRGREQFF; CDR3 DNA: TGTGCCAGCCCCCGGGGACGCGAGCAGTTCTTC